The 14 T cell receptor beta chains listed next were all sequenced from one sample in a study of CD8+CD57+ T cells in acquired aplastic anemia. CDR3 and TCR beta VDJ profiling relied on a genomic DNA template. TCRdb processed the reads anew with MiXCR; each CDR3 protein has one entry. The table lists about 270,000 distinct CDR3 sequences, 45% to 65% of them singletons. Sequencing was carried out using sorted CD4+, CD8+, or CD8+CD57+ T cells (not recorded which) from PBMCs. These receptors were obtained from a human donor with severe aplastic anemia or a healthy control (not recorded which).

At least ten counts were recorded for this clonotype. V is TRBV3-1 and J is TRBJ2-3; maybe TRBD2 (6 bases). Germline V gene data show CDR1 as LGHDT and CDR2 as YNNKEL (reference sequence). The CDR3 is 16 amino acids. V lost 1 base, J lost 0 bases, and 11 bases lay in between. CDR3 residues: CASSQGRRASTDTQYF. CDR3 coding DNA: TGTGCCAGCAGCCAAGGTCGGAGGGCGAGCACAGATACGCAGTATTTT.

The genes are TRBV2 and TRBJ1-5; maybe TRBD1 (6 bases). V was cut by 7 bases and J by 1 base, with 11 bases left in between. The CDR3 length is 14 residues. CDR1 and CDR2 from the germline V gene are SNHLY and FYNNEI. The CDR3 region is CASMIRGSNQPQHF. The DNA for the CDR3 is TGTGCCAGCATGATTAGGGGGAGCAATCAGCCCCAGCATTTT.

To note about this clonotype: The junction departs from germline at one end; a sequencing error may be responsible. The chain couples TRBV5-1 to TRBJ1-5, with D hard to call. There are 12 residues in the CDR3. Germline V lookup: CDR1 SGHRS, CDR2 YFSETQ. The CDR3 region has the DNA TGTGCCAGCAGCTTGAATGATCAGCCCCAGCATTTT. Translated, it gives CASSLNDQPQHF.

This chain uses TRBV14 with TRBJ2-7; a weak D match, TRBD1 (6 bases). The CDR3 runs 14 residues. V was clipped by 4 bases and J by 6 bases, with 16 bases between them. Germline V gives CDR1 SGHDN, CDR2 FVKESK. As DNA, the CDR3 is TGTGCCAGCAGCCGCCCGGGACATGTTGCCGAGCAGTACTTC. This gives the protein CASSRPGHVAEQYF.

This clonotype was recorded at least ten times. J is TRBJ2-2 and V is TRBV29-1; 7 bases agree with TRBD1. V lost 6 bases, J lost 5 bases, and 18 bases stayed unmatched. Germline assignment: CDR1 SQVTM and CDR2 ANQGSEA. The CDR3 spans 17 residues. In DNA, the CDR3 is TGCAGCGTCCTTGCCCCTCCGCACAGGGGTGAAACCGGGGAGCTGTTTTTT. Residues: CSVLAPPHRGETGELFF.

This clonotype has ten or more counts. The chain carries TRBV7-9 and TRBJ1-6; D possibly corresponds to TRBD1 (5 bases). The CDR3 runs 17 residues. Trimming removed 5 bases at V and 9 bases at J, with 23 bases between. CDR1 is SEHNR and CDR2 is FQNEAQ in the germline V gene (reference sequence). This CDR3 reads CASSTNPKLGAGSPLHF. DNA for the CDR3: TGTGCCAGCAGCACCAACCCGAAACTAGGGGCGGGTTCACCCCTCCACTTT.

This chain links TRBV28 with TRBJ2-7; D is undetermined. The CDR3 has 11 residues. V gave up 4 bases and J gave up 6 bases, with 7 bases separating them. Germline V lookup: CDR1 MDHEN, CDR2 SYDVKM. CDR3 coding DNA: TGTGCCAGCAGTTCAAACTGCGAGCAGTACTTC. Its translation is CASSSNCEQYF.

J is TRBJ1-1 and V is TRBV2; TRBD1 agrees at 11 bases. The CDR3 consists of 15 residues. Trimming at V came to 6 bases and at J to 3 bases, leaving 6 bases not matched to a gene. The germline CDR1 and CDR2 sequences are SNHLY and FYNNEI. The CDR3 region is CASRDGTGGHTEAFF. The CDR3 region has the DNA TGTGCCAGCAGGGACGGGACAGGGGGACACACTGAAGCTTTCTTT.

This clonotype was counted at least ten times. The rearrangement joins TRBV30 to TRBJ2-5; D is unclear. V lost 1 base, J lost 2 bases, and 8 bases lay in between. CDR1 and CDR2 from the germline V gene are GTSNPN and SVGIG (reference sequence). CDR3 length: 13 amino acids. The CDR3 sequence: CAWSGGLQETQYF. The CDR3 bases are TGTGCCTGGAGTGGTGGTTTACAAGAGACCCAGTACTTC.

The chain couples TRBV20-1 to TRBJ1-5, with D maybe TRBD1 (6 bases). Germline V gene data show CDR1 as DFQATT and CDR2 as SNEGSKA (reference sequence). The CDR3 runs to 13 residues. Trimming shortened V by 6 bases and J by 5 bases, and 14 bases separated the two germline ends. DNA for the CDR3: TGCAGTGCCCACGACAGGATAGATCAGCCCCAGCATTTT. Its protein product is CSAHDRIDQPQHF.

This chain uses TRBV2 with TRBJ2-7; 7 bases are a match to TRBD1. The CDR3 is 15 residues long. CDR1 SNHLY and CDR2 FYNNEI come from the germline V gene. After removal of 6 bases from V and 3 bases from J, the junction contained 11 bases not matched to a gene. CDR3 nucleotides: TGTGCCAGCAGCGATGACAGGGTGGGAAACTACGAGCAGTACTTC. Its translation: CASSDDRVGNYEQYF.

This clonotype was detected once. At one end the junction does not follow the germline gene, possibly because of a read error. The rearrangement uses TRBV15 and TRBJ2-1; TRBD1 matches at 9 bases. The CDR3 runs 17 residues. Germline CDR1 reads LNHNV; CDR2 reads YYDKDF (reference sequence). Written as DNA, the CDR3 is TGTGCCGCCAGCAGACCCGACAGGGGGATCAGCTACAATGGGCAGTTCTTC. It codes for CAASRPDRGISYNGQFF.

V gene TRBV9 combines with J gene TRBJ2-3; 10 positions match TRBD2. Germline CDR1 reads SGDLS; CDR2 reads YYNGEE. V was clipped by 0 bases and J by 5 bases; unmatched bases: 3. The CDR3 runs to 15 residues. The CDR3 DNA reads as TGTGCCAGCAGCGTAGAAGCGGGGGGGCAAGATACGCAGTATTTT. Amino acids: CASSVEAGGQDTQYF.

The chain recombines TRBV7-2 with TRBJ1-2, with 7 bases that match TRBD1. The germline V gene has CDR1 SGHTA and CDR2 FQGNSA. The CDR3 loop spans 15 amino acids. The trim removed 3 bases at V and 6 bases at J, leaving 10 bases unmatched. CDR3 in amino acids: CASSLDGTASDGYTF. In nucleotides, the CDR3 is TGTGCCAGCAGCTTGGACGGGACAGCATCAGATGGCTACACCTTC.